These 28 T cell receptor beta chains came from one sample sequenced in a study of cytomegalovirus exposure and HLA in healthy donors. PCR was performed using 60 Vbeta and 13 Jbeta primers. Generated by immunoSEQ multiplex PCR, the TCRdb table keeps only in-frame clones and is missing some. The profile shows 140,000 to 150,000 clones, about four fifths of them singletons. The specimen was PBMCs. Every receptor here comes from a man between 40 and 49 years old in good health and CMV-seronegative.

The chain links TRBV5-1 to TRBJ2-1, with 10 bases that match TRBD2. The CDR3 is 15 residues long. V gave up 0 bases and J gave up 5 bases; unmatched junction bases: 2. CDR1 and CDR2 (germline): SGHRS, YFSETQ. The CDR3 coding sequence is TGCGCCAGCAGCTTGGGAGCGGGGGGGAACAATGAGCAGTTCTTC. This encodes CASSLGAGGNNEQFF.

This chain uses TRBV19 with TRBJ1-5, with D unresolved. Trimming pared 4 bases from V and 2 bases from J, leaving 12 bases between. The CDR3 runs to 15 residues. CDR1 is LNHDA, CDR2 SQIVND, per germline (reference sequence). CDR3 sequence: CASSTQRVGNQPQHF. The DNA of the CDR3 is TGTGCCAGTAGTACCCAGCGGGTGGGCAATCAGCCCCAGCATTTT.

This chain joins TRBV15 and TRBJ1-5; possible D gene TRBD1, 6 bases. V was pared by 3 bases and J by 0 bases, with 12 bases between. The CDR3 runs to 16 residues. Germline lookup yields CDR1 LNHNV and CDR2 YYDKDF (reference sequence). CDR3 sequence: CATSRDRIYSNQPQHF. DNA of the CDR3: TGTGCCACCAGCAGGGACAGAATCTATAGCAATCAGCCCCAGCATTTT.

The chain has TRBV7-3 and TRBJ2-6; 9 nucleotides line up with TRBD1. The junction had 6 bases not matched to a gene; V was cut back by 4 bases and J by 2 bases. CDR3 length: 17 amino acids. Looked up from germline, CDR1 is SGHTA and CDR2 is FQGTGA. DNA of the CDR3: TGTGCCAGCAGCTCGGGACAGGGTGCAACTGGGGCCAACGTCCTGACTTTC. Protein: CASSSGQGATGANVLTF.

The chain joins TRBV27 to TRBJ2-1; the match to TRBD1 covers 8 bases. The germline CDR1 and CDR2 sequences are MNHEY and SMNVEV (reference sequence). V was clipped by 5 bases and J by 7 bases; unmatched bases: 10. The CDR3 spans 15 residues. The CDR3 is CASSIRQGTGNEQFF. The CDR3 coding sequence is TGTGCCAGCAGTATAAGACAGGGGACGGGGAATGAGCAGTTCTTC.

In regard to this clone: This sample includes further DNA sequences coding for the same CDR3. V is TRBV5-1 and J is TRBJ2-3, with 10 bases lining up with TRBD2. Per the germline V gene, CDR1 is SGHRS and CDR2 is YFSETQ. The V and J ends lost 0 bases and 0 bases, in that order; junction bases with no gene match: 4. The CDR3 loop spans 17 amino acids. CDR3 loop: CASSLALAGGSTDTQYF. The CDR3 DNA is TGCGCCAGCAGCTTGGCCTTAGCGGGGGGCAGCACAGATACGCAGTATTTT.

The J gene is TRBJ1-2, the V gene TRBV9; D not resolved. Germline CDR1 and CDR2: SGDLS and YYNGEE. The ends were cut back, 0 bases at V and 0 bases at J, with 9 bases in the middle. CDR3 length: 15 residues. In nucleotides, the CDR3 is TGTGCCAGCAGCGTAGGGCAAAAAGCTAACTATGGCTACACCTTC. Its protein is CASSVGQKANYGYTF.

This clone has more than one count but fewer than ten. The chain couples TRBV6-5 to TRBJ2-7, with a tentative D call TRBD1 (6 bases). Germline V gene sequence: CDR1 MNHEY, CDR2 SVGAGI. The germline V and J ends were trimmed by 6 bases and 3 bases, with 12 bases remaining between them. This CDR3 spans 13 amino acids. Here the CDR3 reads CASSHRDGYEQYF. CDR3 bases: TGTGCCAGCAGCCACAGGGACGGCTACGAGCAGTACTTC.

This clone was detected once. This chain links TRBV19 with TRBJ1-6, with D perhaps TRBD1 (6 bases). The germline CDR1 and CDR2 sequences are LNHDA and SQIVND (reference sequence). The CDR3 length is 16 residues. V was pared by 3 bases and J by 7 bases, with 16 bases between. In DNA, the CDR3 is TGTGCCAGTAGTATTCAAAGGCCGGGGACAAATTCACCCCTCCACTTT. Its translation: CASSIQRPGTNSPLHF.

This clone has more than one count but fewer than ten. This specimen includes other DNA sequences encoding the same CDR3. The CDR3 loop is CASNTGTDNSPLHF. CDR3 DNA sequence: TGTGCCAGCAACACCGGGACAGACAATTCACCCCTCCACTTT. The chain carries TRBV7-2 and TRBJ1-6; 7 bases line up with TRBD1. The V gene's germline CDR1 is SGHTA and CDR2 FQGNSA. Trimming took 7 bases from V and 7 from J; bases not matched to a gene: 7. The CDR3 covers 14 residues.

The J gene is TRBJ1-6, the V gene TRBV13, with unresolved D. The V gene lost 4 bases and the J gene lost 2 bases, with 18 bases spanning the gap. The germline V gene has CDR1 PRHDT and CDR2 FYEKMQ (reference sequence). This CDR3 is 18 amino acids long. The CDR3 loop reads CASSSEFQGSPYNSPLHF. CDR3 in DNA: TGTGCCAGCAGCTCCGAATTTCAAGGGAGTCCCTATAATTCACCCCTCCACTTT.

The V gene is TRBV5-1, the J gene TRBJ2-2; 10 nucleotides align to TRBD2. The germline V gene has CDR1 SGHRS and CDR2 YFSETQ. V gave up 3 bases and J gave up 4 bases; unmatched junction bases: 3. The CDR3 consists of 15 residues. CDR3: CASSSSGGPTGELFF. In DNA form, the CDR3 reads TGCGCCAGCAGCTCTAGCGGGGGTCCCACCGGGGAGCTGTTTTTT.

Only one count was recorded for this clone. The V call is TRBV14, the J call TRBJ1-5; 8 bases match TRBD1. The V segment lost 0 bases and the J segment 2 bases; nucleotides outside the gene matches: 6. CDR1 and CDR2 (germline): SGHDN, FVKESK. The CDR3 consists of 17 residues. CDR3 protein: CASSQEGRGRGNQPQHF. The CDR3, as DNA: TGTGCCAGCAGCCAAGAGGGCAGGGGGCGGGGCAATCAGCCCCAGCATTTT.

The chain is built from TRBV7-2 and TRBJ2-7; D is unresolved. CDR3 length: 14 residues. The germline gives CDR1 SGHTA, CDR2 FQGNSA. Trimming pared 8 bases from V and 5 bases from J, leaving 19 bases between. The CDR3 region has the DNA TGTGCCAGCGGCGACACAAAAAAAACTCACGAGCAGTACTTC. Translation: CASGDTKKTHEQYF.

CDR3 protein: CASVTGGRTEAFF. As DNA, the CDR3 is TGTGCCAGCGTAACAGGGGGACGGACTGAAGCTTTCTTT. V usage is TRBV28 and J usage is TRBJ1-1; the match to TRBD1 covers 8 bases. This CDR3 contains 13 residues. V shed 8 bases and J 5 bases; nucleotides not matched to a gene: 7. Germline CDR1 and CDR2: MDHEN and SYDVKM. Full variable domain (remainder filled in from reference TRBV28 and TRBJ1-1): DVKVTQSSRYLVKRTGEKVFLECVQDMDHENMFWYRQDPGLGLRLIYFSYDVKMKEKGDIPEGYSVSREKKERFSLILESASTNQTSMYLCASVTGGRTEAFFGQGTRLTVV.

This clone was seen just once. The J gene is TRBJ2-7, the V gene TRBV28; the match to TRBD1 covers 7 bases. Germline V gives CDR1 MDHEN, CDR2 SYDVKM. The CDR3 has 13 amino acids. Trimming cost V 6 bases and J 4 bases; bases outside gene matches: 6. DNA of the CDR3: TGTGCCAGCAGAGGGACAGCCCGTTACGAGCAGTACTTC. It specifies CASRGTARYEQYF.

The rearrangement joins TRBV7-6 to TRBJ1-2; D is uncertain. This CDR3 contains 12 residues. V gave up 5 bases and J gave up 2 bases, with 6 bases separating them. Germline CDR1 SGHVS, CDR2 FNYEAQ. The CDR3 nucleotides read TGTGCCAGCAGCCCACAAAACTATGGCTACACCTTC. Translation gives CASSPQNYGYTF.

This rearrangement joins TRBV2 to TRBJ1-6; no firm D call. Trimming pared 6 bases from V and 7 bases from J, leaving 10 bases between. Germline V gene data show CDR1 as SNHLY and CDR2 as FYNNEI. The CDR3 consists of 13 residues. The CDR3: CASSSASNSPLHF. The CDR3 DNA follows: TGTGCCAGCAGCTCGGCTAGCAATTCACCCCTCCACTTT. The full variable domain, in which reference TRBV2 and TRBJ1-6 provide the parts outside the CDR3, is EPEVTQTPSHQVTQMGQEVILRCVPISNHLYFYWYRQILGQKVEFLVSFYNNEISEKSEIFDDQFSVERPDGSNFTLKIRSTKLEDSAMYFCASSSASNSPLHFGNGTRLTVT.

The count of this clone is one. The gene calls are TRBV10-2 and TRBJ1-2, with 9 nucleotides matching TRBD1. CDR1 is WSHSY, CDR2 SAAADI, per germline. J gave up 8 bases and V 5 bases, and 9 bases lay outside the gene matches. The CDR3 is made up of 14 amino acids. CDR3 region: CASSPDRGVRGYTF. In nucleotides, the CDR3 is TGCGCCAGCAGTCCAGACAGGGGGGTAAGGGGCTACACCTTC.

This rearrangement joins TRBV18 to TRBJ2-3; D may be TRBD1 (5 bases). CDR1 and CDR2 (germline): KGHSH, LQKENI. The CDR3 sequence is 16 residues long. Trimming cost V 4 bases and J 0 bases, with 14 bases left between them. CDR3 sequence: CASSRFREGSTDTQYF. DNA of the CDR3: TGTGCCAGCTCACGTTTCAGGGAAGGGAGCACAGATACGCAGTATTTT.

V gene TRBV5-1 combines with J gene TRBJ2-1; TRBD1 aligns across 7 bases. Losses at the gene ends were 4 bases for V and 6 bases for J; bases not matched to a gene: 4. This CDR3 has 13 residues. Germline lookup yields CDR1 SGHRS and CDR2 YFSETQ. CDR3 DNA sequence: TGCGCCAGCAGCCCCGGGACAGTCAATGAGCAGTTCTTC. It translates to CASSPGTVNEQFF.

V gene TRBV7-2 combines with J gene TRBJ2-7, with D maybe TRBD1 (5 bases). There are 15 residues in the CDR3. Germline CDR1 SGHTA, CDR2 FQGNSA. Trimming stripped 0 bases from V and 5 bases from J, with 14 bases between. The CDR3 nucleotides are TGTGCCAGCAGCTTAGCCGGCCAGGGTGTGGACGAGCAGTACTTC. Translation: CASSLAGQGVDEQYF.

The rearrangement uses TRBV19 and TRBJ1-2; 10 bases agree with TRBD1. The trim removed 6 bases at V and 4 bases at J, leaving 8 bases unmatched. CDR3 length: 15 residues. Germline loops: CDR1 LNHDA, CDR2 SQIVND (reference sequence). The chain's CDR3 is CASSTDRGLGYGYTF. In DNA form, the CDR3 reads TGTGCCAGTAGCACTGACAGGGGGCTAGGCTATGGCTACACCTTC.

The genes are TRBV2 and TRBJ1-5; tentative D call: TRBD1 (5 bases). Between the trimmed V and J ends, which lost 8 bases and 3 bases, there was a span of 20 bases. CDR1 is SNHLY and CDR2 is FYNNEI in the germline V gene. The CDR3 extends over 16 amino acids. In DNA form, the CDR3 reads TGTGCCAGCCGCCCATGGGGGGATGGGGCCAATCAGCCCCAGCATTTT. It codes for CASRPWGDGANQPQHF.

J is TRBJ2-3 and V is TRBV12-5; D is ambiguous. Germline CDR1 reads LGHNT; CDR2 reads FRNRAP. The CDR3 length is 12 residues. V lost 6 bases and J lost 3, with 7 bases in between. The CDR3 here is CASGGWTDTQYF. The CDR3 nucleotides are TGTGCTAGTGGGGGCTGGACAGATACGCAGTATTTT.

In its sample, this clone was seen once. The chain is built from TRBV6-5 and TRBJ1-5, with 9 bases fitting TRBD1. Germline V gene sequence: CDR1 MNHEY, CDR2 SVGAGI. The CDR3 has 15 residues. V shed 6 bases, J shed 0 bases, and the junction held 3 bases outside the gene matches. CDR3 region: CASSRDRVSNQPQHF. As DNA, the CDR3 is TGTGCCAGCAGCCGGGACAGGGTTAGCAATCAGCCCCAGCATTTT.

The chain employs TRBV23-1 and TRBJ1-6, with D maybe TRBD1 (5 bases). TRBV23-1 is classed as an ORF, of uncertain function. Trimming cost V 0 bases and J 3 bases, with 12 bases left between them. The CDR3 is 17 residues long. The CDR3 nucleotides read TGCGCCAGCAGTCAATCGATAGGGGCCCACTATAATTCACCCCTCCACTTT. Its protein product is CASSQSIGAHYNSPLHF.

DNA for the CDR3: TGCGCCAGCAGCTTAGGGGCAGGGGGTACAAACTATGGCTACACCTTC. Residues: CASSLGAGGTNYGYTF. J is TRBJ1-2 and V is TRBV5-1; TRBD1 matches 7 bases. This CDR3 has 16 amino acids. The J segment lost 2 bases and the V segment lost 2 bases, leaving 9 bases of the junction unmatched. Looked up from germline, CDR1 is SGHRS and CDR2 is YFSETQ.